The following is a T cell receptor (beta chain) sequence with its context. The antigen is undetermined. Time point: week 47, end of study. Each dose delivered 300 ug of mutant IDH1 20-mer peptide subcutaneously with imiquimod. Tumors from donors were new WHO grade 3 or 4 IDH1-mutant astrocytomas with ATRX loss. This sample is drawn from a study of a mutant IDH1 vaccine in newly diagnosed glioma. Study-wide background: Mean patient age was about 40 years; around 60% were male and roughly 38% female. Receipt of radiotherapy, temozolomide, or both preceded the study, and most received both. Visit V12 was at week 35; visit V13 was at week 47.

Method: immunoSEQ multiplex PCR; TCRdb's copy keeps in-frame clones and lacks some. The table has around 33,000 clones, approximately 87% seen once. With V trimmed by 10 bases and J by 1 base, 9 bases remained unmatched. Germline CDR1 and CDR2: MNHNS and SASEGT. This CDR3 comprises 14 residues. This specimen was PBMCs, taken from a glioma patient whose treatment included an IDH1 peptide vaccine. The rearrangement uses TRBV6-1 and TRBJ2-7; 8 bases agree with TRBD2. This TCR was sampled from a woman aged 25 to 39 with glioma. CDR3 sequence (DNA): TGTGCCACTAAGCCCGGGACTAGGTCCTACGAGCAGTACTTC. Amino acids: CATKPGTRSYEQYF.